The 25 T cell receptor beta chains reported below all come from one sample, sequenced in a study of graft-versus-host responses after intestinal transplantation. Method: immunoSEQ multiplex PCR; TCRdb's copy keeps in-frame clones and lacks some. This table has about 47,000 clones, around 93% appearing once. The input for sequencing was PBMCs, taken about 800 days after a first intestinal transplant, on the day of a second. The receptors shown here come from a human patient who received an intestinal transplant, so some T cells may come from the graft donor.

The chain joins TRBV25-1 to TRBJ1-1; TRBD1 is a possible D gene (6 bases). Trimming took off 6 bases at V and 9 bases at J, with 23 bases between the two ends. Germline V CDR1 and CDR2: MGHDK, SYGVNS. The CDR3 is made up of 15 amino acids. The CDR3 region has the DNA TGTGCCAGCAGCGAAGGGGGGCGCGGCTTAGAAAAAGCTTTCTTT. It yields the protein CASSEGGRGLEKAFF.

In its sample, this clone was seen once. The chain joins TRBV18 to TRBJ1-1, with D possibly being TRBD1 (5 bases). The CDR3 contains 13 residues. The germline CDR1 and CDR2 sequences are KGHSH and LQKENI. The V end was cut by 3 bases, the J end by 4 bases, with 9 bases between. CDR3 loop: CASSPYDSTEAFF. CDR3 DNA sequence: TGTGCCAGCTCACCCTATGACAGCACTGAAGCTTTCTTT. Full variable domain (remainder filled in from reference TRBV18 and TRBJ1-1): NAGVMQNPRHLVRRRGQEARLRCSPMKGHSHVYWYRQLPEEGLKFMVYLQKENIIDESGMPKERFSAEFPKEGPSILRIQQVVRGDSAAYFCASSPYDSTEAFFGQGTRLTVV.

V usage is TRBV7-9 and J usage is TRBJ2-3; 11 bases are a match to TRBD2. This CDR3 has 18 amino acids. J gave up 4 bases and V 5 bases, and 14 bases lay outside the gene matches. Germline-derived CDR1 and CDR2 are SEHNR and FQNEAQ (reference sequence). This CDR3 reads CASSHDSRLAGFSDTQYF. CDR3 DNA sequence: TGTGCCAGCAGCCACGACTCAAGACTAGCGGGATTTTCAGATACGCAGTATTTT.

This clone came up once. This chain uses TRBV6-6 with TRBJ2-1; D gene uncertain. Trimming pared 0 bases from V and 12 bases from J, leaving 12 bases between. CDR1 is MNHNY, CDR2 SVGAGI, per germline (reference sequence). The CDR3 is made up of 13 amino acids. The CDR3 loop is CASSYSQALWQFF. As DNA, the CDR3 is TGTGCCAGCAGTTACTCGCAGGCGTTGTGGCAGTTCTTC.

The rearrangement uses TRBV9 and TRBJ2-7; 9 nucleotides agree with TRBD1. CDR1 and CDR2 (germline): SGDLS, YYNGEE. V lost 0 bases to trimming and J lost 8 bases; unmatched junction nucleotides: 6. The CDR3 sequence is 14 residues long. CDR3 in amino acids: CASSVGHGQGQQYF. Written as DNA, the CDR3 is TGTGCCAGCAGCGTAGGACATGGACAGGGGCAGCAGTACTTC.

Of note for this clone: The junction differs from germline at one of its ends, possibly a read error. CDR3 DNA sequence: TGTGCCAGCAGTGACAGCCTCCAAGGGACCCAGTACTTC. It yields the protein CASSDSLQGTQYF. The gene calls are TRBV2 and TRBJ2-5; D is unresolved. This CDR3 region has 13 residues. Looked up from germline, CDR1 is SNHLY and CDR2 is FYNNEI.

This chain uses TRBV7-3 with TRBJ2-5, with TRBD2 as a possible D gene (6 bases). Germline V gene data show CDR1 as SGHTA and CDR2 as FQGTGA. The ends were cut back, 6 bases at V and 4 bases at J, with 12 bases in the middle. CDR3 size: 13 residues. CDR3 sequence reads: CASSSLSGETQYF. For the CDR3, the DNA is TGTGCCAGCAGTTCTCTTAGCGGAGAGACCCAGTACTTC.

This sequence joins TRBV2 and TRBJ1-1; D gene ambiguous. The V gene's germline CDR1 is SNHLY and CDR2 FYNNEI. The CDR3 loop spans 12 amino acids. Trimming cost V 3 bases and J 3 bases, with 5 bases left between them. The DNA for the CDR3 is TGTGCCAGCAGTGACGGTTACACTGAAGCTTTCTTT. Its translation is CASSDGYTEAFF.

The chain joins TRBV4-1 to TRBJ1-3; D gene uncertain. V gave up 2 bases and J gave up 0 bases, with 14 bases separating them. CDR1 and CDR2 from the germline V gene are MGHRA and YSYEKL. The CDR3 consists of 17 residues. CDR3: CASSQSPGAISGNTIYF. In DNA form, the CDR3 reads TGCGCCAGCAGCCAATCCCCAGGCGCTATCTCTGGAAACACCATATATTTT.

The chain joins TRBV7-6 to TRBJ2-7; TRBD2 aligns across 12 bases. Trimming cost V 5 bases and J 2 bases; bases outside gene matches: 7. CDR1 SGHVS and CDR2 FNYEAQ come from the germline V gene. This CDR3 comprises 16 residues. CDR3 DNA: TGTGCCAGCAGCCCCCTATCTAGCGGGAGGGCCTACGAGCAGTACTTC. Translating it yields CASSPLSSGRAYEQYF.

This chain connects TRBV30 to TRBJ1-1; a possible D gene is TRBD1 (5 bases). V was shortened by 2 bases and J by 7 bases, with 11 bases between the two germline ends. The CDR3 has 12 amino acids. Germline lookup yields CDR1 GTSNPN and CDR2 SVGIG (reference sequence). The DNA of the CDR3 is TGTGCCTGGAGTCCTCCAGGGATTGAAGCTTTCTTT. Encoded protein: CAWSPPGIEAFF.

The CDR3 DNA reads as TGTGCCAGCAGCGTCAGCCGAAAGGGAAACACCATATATTTT. It specifies CASSVSRKGNTIYF. The chain couples TRBV6-5 to TRBJ1-3; D ambiguous. Deletions cut 6 bases from V and 4 bases from J, with 13 bases between. This CDR3 comprises 14 residues. CDR1 is MNHEY, CDR2 SVGAGI, per germline.

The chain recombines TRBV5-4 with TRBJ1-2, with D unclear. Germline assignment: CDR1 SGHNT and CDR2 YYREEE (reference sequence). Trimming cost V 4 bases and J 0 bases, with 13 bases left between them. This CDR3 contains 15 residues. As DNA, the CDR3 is TGTGCCAGCAGCGCCGGTGGGATAGCTAACTATGGCTACACCTTC. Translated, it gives CASSAGGIANYGYTF.

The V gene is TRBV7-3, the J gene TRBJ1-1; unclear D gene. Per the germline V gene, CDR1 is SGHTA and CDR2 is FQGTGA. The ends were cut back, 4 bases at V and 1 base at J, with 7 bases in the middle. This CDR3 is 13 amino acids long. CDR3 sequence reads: CASSSQENTEAFF. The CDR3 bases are TGTGCCAGCAGCTCTCAGGAGAACACTGAAGCTTTCTTT. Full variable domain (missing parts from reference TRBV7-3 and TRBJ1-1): GAGVSQTPSNKVTEKGKYVELRCDPISGHTALYWYRQSLGQGPEFLIYFQGTGAADDSGLPNDRFFAVRPEGSVSTLKIQRTERGDSAVYLCASSSQENTEAFFGQGTRLTVV.

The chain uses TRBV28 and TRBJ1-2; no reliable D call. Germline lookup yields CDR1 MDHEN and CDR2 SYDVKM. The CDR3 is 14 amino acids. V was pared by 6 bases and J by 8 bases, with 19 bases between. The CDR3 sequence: CASSRTPHAGGYTF. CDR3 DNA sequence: TGTGCCAGCAGCCGAACCCCCCACGCTGGAGGCTACACCTTC.

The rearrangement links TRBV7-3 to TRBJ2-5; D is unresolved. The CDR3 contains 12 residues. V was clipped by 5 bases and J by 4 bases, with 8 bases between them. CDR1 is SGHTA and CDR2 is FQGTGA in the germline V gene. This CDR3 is CASSLSGETQYF. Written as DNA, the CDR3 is TGTGCCAGCAGCCTATCTGGAGAGACCCAGTACTTC.

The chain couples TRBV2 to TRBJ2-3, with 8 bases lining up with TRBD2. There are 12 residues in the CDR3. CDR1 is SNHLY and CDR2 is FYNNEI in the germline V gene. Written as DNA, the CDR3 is TGTGGGGTACTAGCGGCGCTAGATACGCAGTATTTT. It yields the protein CGVLAALDTQYF.

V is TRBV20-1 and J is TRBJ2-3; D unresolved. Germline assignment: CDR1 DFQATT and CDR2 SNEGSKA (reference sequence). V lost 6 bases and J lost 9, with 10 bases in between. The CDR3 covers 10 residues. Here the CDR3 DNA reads TGCAGTGCCTCTGGCTCAACGCAGTATTTT. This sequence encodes CSASGSTQYF.

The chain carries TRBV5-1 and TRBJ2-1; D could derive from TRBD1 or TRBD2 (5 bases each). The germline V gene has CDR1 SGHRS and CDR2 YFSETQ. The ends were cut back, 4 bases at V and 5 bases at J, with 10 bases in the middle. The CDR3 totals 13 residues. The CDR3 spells CASSGDAHNEQFF. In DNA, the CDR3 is TGCGCCAGCAGCGGGGACGCGCACAATGAGCAGTTCTTC.

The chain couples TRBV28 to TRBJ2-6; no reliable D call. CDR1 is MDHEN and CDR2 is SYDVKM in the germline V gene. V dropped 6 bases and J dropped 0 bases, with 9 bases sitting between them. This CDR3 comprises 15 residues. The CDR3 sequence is CASRPGSSGANVLTF. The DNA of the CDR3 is TGTGCCAGCAGACCCGGTAGCTCTGGGGCCAACGTCCTGACTTTC.

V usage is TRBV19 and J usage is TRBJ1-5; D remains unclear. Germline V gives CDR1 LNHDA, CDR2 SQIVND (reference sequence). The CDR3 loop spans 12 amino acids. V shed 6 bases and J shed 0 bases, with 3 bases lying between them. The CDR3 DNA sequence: TGTGCCAGTAGCCCTAGCAATCAGCCCCAGCATTTT. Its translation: CASSPSNQPQHF.

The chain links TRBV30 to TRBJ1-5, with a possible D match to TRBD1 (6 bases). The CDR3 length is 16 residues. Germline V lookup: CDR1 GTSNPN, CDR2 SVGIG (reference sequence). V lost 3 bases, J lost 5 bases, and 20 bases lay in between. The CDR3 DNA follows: TGTGCCTGGAGGCCGAGGGGGGGGTCGCGATATCAGCCCCAGCATTTT. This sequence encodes CAWRPRGGSRYQPQHF.

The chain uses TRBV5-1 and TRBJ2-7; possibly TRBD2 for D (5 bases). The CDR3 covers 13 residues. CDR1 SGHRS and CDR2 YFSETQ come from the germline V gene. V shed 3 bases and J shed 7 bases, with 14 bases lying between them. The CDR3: CASSSRTEGEQYF. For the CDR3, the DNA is TGCGCCAGCAGCTCAAGGACCGAGGGAGAGCAGTACTTC.

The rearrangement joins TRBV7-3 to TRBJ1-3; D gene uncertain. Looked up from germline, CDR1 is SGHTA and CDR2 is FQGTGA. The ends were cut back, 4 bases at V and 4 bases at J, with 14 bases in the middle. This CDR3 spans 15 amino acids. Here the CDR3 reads CASSSGSGGGNTIYF. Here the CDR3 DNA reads TGTGCCAGCAGCTCAGGTTCCGGAGGGGGAAACACCATATATTTT.

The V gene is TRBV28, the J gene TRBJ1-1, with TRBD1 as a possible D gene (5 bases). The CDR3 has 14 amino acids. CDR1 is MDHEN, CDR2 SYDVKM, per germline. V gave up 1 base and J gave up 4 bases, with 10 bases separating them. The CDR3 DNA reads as TGTGCCAGCAGTTTATACCCGGGGGGCACTGAAGCTTTCTTT. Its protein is CASSLYPGGTEAFF.